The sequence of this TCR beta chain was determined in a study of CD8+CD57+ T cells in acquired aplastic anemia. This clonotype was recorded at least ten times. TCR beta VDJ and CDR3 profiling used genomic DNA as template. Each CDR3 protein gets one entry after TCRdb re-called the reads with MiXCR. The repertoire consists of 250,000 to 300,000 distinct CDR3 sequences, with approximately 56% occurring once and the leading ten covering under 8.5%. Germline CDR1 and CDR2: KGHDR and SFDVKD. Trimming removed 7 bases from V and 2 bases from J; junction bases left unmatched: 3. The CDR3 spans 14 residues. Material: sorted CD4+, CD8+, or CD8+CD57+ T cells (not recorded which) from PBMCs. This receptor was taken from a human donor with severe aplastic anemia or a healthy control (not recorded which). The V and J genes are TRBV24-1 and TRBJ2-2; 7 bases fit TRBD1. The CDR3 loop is CATRGTANTGELFF. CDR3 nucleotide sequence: TGTGCCACCAGAGGGACAGCCAACACCGGGGAGCTGTTTTTT.